These 15 T cell receptor beta chains came from one sample sequenced in a study of T cells in Graves' hyperthyroidism and ophthalmopathy. Amplification of TCR beta CDR3 regions was performed using RNA transcripts as template. First-round RT-PCR targeting the TCR CDR3 was performed with the HTBI primer set. TCRdb re-called the multiplex PCR reads through MiXCR, storing one row per CDR3 protein. The sample consists of 500,000 or so distinct CDR3 sequences, roughly a sixth of them appearing once. The sequenced sample consisted of blood. These receptors were collected from a woman aged 18-29 years with Graves' ophthalmopathy.

The chain uses TRBV7-9 and TRBJ1-5, with D perhaps TRBD1 (5 bases). The CDR3 length is 14 residues. V lost 3 bases to trimming and J lost 2 bases, with 8 bases between them. Germline CDR1 is SEHNR and CDR2 is FQNEAQ (reference sequence). CDR3 DNA: TGTGCCAGCAGCTTCGCGGGGGGCAATCAGCCCCAGCATTTT. This sequence encodes CASSFAGGNQPQHF.

The rearrangement uses TRBV28 and TRBJ2-6, with D perhaps matching TRBD1 (6 bases). CDR3 length equals 16 residues. V was cut by 1 base and J by 2 bases, with 9 bases left in between. Germline V gene lookup returns CDR1 MDHEN and CDR2 SYDVKM. CDR3 nucleotide sequence: TGTGCCAGCAGTTTATTAGGGGGTGCTGGGGCCAACGTCCTGACTTTC. This sequence encodes CASSLLGGAGANVLTF.

This clonotype was found many times. The chain carries TRBV27 and TRBJ2-7; D is possibly TRBD1 (8 bases). From germline, CDR1 is MNHEY and CDR2 SMNVEV (reference sequence). The CDR3 runs to 11 residues. V lost 8 bases, J lost 7 bases, and 12 bases lay in between. Written as DNA, the CDR3 is TGTGCCAGCGGACAGGGAGGGGAGCAGTACTTC. Its translation: CASGQGGEQYF.

The chain couples TRBV12-5 to TRBJ1-4; D gene unclear. The V gene lost 2 bases and the J gene lost 7 bases, with 20 bases spanning the gap. Germline V gives CDR1 LGHNT, CDR2 FRNRAP. The CDR3 covers 17 residues. The CDR3 nucleotides read TGTGCTAGTGGTTTGACAGCCTCCCCCCCATTCGGTGAAAAACTGTTTTTT. Its translation is CASGLTASPPFGEKLFF. Filled out from reference TRBV12-5 and TRBJ1-4, the complete variable domain reads DARVTQTPRHKVTEMGQEVTMRCQPILGHNTVFWYRQTMMQGLELLAYFRNRAPLDDSGMPKDRFSAEMPDATLATLKIQPSEPRDSAVYFCASGLTASPPFGEKLFFGSGTQLSVL.

This clonotype has at least ten counts. This chain joins TRBV27 and TRBJ2-7; 9 bases agree with TRBD1. Trimming took 5 bases from V and 3 from J; bases not matched to a gene: 2. The CDR3 runs to 13 residues. Per germline, CDR1 MNHEY and CDR2 SMNVEV (reference sequence). CDR3 DNA sequence: TGTGCCAGCAGTATGGGACAGGGCTACGAGCAGTACTTC. It yields the protein CASSMGQGYEQYF.

The sample holds a few counts of this clonotype. In nucleotides, the CDR3 is TGTGCCAGCAGTTCCTCGGGTAGCCAAGAGACCCAGTACTTC. This encodes CASSSSGSQETQYF. V gene TRBV6-5 combines with J gene TRBJ2-5; D remains unclear. V was cut by 4 bases and J by 1 base, with 10 bases left in between. There are 14 residues in the CDR3. Germline CDR1 and CDR2: MNHEY and SVGAGI.

This clonotype has a count of ten or more. The V gene is TRBV6-2 or TRBV6-3, the J gene TRBJ2-7; possibly TRBD1 or TRBD2 for D (5 bases each). From germline, CDR1 is MNHEY and CDR2 SVGEGT. Trimming pared 10 bases from V and 5 bases from J, leaving 18 bases between. The CDR3 is 13 residues long. DNA for the CDR3: TGTGCCACCGGTGGACTTCTGGGGCACGAGCAGTACTTC. This gives the protein CATGGLLGHEQYF.

This clonotype was counted at least ten times. The chain uses TRBV20-1 and TRBJ2-1; 12 positions match TRBD2. CDR3 length equals 14 residues. Looked up from germline, CDR1 is DFQATT and CDR2 is SNEGSKA (reference sequence). V gave up 7 bases and J gave up 4 bases; unmatched junction bases: 5. The DNA for the CDR3 is TGCAGTGTTTCCCTAGCGGGAGGGTACAATGAGCAGTTCTTC. This translates into CSVSLAGGYNEQFF.

The chain links TRBV27 to TRBJ1-5; possible D gene TRBD1, 5 bases. The CDR3 has 15 residues. V dropped 0 bases and J dropped 9 bases, with 15 bases sitting between them. Germline loops: CDR1 MNHEY, CDR2 SMNVEV (reference sequence). The CDR3, as DNA: TGTGCCAGCAGTTTATCTCCGACAGCGACGAGGCCCCAGCATTTT. It is translated as CASSLSPTATRPQHF.

This clonotype was counted ten times or more. This chain connects TRBV7-6 to TRBJ1-1; D may be TRBD1 (5 bases). The V and J ends lost 5 bases and 4 bases respectively, with 14 bases between them. Per the germline V gene, CDR1 is SGHVS and CDR2 is FNYEAQ. The CDR3 contains 14 residues. The CDR3 nucleotides read TGTGCCAGCAGCCCCCGGATGAGGGGCACTGAAGCTTTCTTT. This sequence encodes CASSPRMRGTEAFF.

J is TRBJ2-1 and V is TRBV7-3, with 12 bases aligning to TRBD2. J lost 4 bases, V lost 4 bases, and 5 bases had no gene match. The germline CDR1 and CDR2 sequences are SGHTA and FQGTGA. The CDR3 is 16 residues long. This CDR3 is CASSSLAGGTYNEQFF. CDR3 nucleotide sequence: TGTGCCAGCAGCTCTCTAGCGGGAGGGACATACAATGAGCAGTTCTTC.

This clonotype was recorded a few times. The chain recombines TRBV6-1 with TRBJ1-5, with TRBD1 as a possible D gene (5 bases). CDR3 length: 16 amino acids. Trimming shortened V by 7 bases and J by 0 bases, and 16 bases separated the two germline ends. Looked up from germline, CDR1 is MNHNS and CDR2 is SASEGT. In DNA, the CDR3 is TGTGCCAGCACCCTACGGGACGGAAATAGCAATCAGCCCCAGCATTTT. It specifies CASTLRDGNSNQPQHF.

The sample holds a few counts of this clonotype. This chain joins TRBV7-8 and TRBJ1-5, with no clear D. V was shortened by 0 bases and J by 6 bases, with 12 bases between the two germline ends. The CDR3 has 15 residues. The germline CDR1 and CDR2 sequences are SGHVS and FQNEAQ. DNA of the CDR3: TGTGCCAGCAGCTTAGCGAGTCGGTGGGGTCAGCCCCAGCATTTT. The encoded protein is CASSLASRWGQPQHF.

The chain uses TRBV27 and TRBJ1-2; D gene ambiguous. CDR1 and CDR2 from the germline V gene are MNHEY and SMNVEV (reference sequence). Trimming took off 3 bases at V and 4 bases at J, with 9 bases between the two ends. The CDR3 extends over 13 amino acids. The DNA for the CDR3 is TGTGCCAGCAGTTTTACAGAGCTCTATGGCTACACCTTC. Amino acids: CASSFTELYGYTF.

The chain recombines TRBV7-3 with TRBJ2-3; 14 bases agree with TRBD2. The CDR3 totals 19 residues. The trim removed 5 bases at V and 6 bases at J, leaving 16 bases unmatched. Looked up from germline, CDR1 is SGHTA and CDR2 is FQGTGA. In nucleotides, the CDR3 is TGTGCCAGCAGCCCCCTCGGGGGTGGACTAGCGGGAGGCGCGGATACGCAGTATTTT. Its protein product is CASSPLGGGLAGGADTQYF.